This is a list of T cell receptor beta chains from one sample in a study of human T cells and chemical hapten exposure. One entry per CDR3 protein, called by TCRdb with MiXCR from the RACE reads. The sample consists of around 80,000 distinct CDR3 sequences, about 6.6% of them appearing once. The source was whole blood, collected in connection with sensitization to the hapten diphenylcyclopropenone (DPC). The source is a woman aged 25-40 years with alopecia areata. Some clones in this sample may be carry-over from other donors' samples. CDR3s include the opening cysteine and the closing phenylalanine or tryptophan. Fields, in order: CDR3 length, J gene, V gene, CDR3 protein.

12 TRBJ1-2 TRBV20-1 CSASAGGYGYTF
13 TRBJ1-3 TRBV20-1 CSPVSTSGNTIYF
15 TRBJ2-3 TRBV30 CAWDPSARVTDTQYF
14 TRBJ2-4 TRBV20-1 CSAPHPVDKNIQYF
14 TRBJ2-7 TRBV5-1 CASSPGQGEREQYF
15 TRBJ1-3 TRBV12-3/TRBV12-4 CASSKDHYSGNTIYF
13 TRBJ1-1 TRBV11-2 CASSRGANTEAFF
13 TRBJ1-1 TRBV30 CAWSAGWYTEAFF
17 TRBJ2-5 TRBV6-1 CASSSRRQTLGQETQYF
14 TRBJ2-7 TRBV18 CASSPSTGRYEQYF
15 TRBJ1-2 TRBV6-5 CASMRRLAQGYGYTF
16 TRBJ1-5 TRBV3-1 CASSQDIGQGPQPQHF
16 TRBJ2-5 TRBV6-2/TRBV6-3 CASSYAGASYQETQYF
13 TRBJ1-1 TRBV29-1 CSVERSGNTEAFF
15 TRBJ2-1 TRBV11-2 CASSLSGTPYNEQFF
14 TRBJ1-6 TRBV7-3 CASSSTGVDSPLHF
12 TRBJ2-3 TRBV29-1 CSVAPHPDTQYF
14 TRBJ1-2 TRBV3-1 CASSHETYNYGYNF
12 TRBJ2-2 TRBV7-9 CASVRNTGELFF